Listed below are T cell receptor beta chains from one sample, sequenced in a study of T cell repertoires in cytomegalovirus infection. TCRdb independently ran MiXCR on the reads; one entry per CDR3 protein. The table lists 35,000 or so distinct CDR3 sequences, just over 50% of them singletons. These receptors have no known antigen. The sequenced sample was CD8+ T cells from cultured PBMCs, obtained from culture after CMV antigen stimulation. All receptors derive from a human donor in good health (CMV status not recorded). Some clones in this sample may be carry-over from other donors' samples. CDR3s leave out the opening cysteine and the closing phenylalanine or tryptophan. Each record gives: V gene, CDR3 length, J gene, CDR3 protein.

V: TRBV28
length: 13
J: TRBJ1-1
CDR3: ASSFESSMNTEAF

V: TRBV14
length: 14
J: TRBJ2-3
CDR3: ASSQEGRQSTDTQY

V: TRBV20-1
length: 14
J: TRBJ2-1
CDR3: SARARGQGLLDEQF

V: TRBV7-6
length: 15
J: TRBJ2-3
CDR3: ASSFPGGGQGTDTQY

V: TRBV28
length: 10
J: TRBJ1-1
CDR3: ASHRGFTEAF

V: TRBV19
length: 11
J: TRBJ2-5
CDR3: ASSMSTRETQY

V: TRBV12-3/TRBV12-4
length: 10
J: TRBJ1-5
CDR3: ASEGFNQPQH

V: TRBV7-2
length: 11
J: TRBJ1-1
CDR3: ASSLELGTEAF

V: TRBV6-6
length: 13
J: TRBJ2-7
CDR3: ASSYSREGTMEQY

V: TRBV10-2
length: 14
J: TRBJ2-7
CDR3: ASSRGGTSGTYEQY

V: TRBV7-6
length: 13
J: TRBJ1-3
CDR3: ASSWGPLPGNTIY

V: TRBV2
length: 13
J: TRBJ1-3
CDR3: ASSDRGSSGNTIY

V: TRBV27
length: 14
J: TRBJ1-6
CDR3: ASSLGGWTYNSPLH

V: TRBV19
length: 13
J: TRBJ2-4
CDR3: ASRPRRLAKNIQY

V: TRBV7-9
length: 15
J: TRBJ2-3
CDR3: ASSPRTSGSRSDTQY

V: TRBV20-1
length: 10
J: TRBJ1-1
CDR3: SARLLGTEAF

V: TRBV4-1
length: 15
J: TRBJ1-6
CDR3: ASSPGNRGTYNSPLH

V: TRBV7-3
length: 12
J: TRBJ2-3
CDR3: ASNSGPGTDTQY

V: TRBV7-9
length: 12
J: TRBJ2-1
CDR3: ASSYETNYNEQF

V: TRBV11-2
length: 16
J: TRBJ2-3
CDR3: ASSSLRRDGRTTDTQY

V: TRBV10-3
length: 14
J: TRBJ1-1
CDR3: ATRFQEGGRNTEAF

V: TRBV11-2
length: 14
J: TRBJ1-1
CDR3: ASSPESITGKTEAF

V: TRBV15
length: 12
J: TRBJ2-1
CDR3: ATSSPGQGNEQF

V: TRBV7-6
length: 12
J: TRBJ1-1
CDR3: ASSPGWGGTEAF

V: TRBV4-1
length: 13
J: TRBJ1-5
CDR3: ASSQGQGRYQPQH

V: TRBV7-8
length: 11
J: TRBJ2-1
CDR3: ASSPSLGDEQF

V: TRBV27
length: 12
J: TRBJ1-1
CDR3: ASSLSARAHEAF

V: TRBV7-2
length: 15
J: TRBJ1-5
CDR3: ASSLVKGRGPDQPQH

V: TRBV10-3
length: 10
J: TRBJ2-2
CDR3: ATRGDTGELF

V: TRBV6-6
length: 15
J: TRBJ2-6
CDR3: ASSSTGGTSGANVLT

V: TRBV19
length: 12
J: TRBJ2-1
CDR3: ASSISAGYNEQF

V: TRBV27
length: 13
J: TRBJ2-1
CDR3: ASSDGGGWQNVQF

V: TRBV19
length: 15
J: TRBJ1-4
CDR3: ASSIPQEVATNEKLF

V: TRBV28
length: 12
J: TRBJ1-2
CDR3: ASTPHRENYGYT

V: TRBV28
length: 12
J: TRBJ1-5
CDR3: ASRDRGASQPQH

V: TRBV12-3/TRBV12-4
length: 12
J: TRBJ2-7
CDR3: ASSLRQGRDEQY

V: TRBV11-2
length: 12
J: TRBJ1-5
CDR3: ASSLAPSNQPQH

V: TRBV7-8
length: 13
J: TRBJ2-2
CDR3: ASRTGTGGPGELF

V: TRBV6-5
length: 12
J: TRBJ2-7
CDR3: ASSARDRVYEQY

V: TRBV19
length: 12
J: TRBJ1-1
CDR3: ASSIRAPTTEAF

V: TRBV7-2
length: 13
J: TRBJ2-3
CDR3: ASSSGTSVTDTQY

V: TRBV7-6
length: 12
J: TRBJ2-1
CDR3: ASSSERGSNEQF

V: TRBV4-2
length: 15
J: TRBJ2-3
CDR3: ASSQSPLAGGTDTQY

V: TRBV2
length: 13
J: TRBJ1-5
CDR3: ASSRVRGGDQPQH

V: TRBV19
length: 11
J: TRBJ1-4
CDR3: ASSIGTREKLF

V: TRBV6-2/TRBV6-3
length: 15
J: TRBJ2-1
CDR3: ASTRNRQTPSYNEQF

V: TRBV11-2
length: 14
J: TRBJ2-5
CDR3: ASSQHGTQWEETQY

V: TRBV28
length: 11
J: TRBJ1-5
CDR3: ASSFGSNQPQH

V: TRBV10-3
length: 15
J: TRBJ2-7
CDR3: AISESIVREGLDEQY

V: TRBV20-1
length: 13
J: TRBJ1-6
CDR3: SAVKAQPNNSPLH

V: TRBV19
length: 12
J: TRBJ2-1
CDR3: ASSIRESYNEQF

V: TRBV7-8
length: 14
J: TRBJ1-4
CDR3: ASSRPGTGMGEKLF

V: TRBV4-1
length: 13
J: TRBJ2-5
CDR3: ASSLSEAPQETQY

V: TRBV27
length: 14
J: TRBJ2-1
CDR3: ASSYMGRQGSNEQF

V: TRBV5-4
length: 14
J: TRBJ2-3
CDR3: ASSLDRVVGTDTQY

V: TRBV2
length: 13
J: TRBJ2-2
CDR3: ASSDWGLKSGELF

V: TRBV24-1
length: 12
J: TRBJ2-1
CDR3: ATSGPGLAGEQF